This TCR beta chain is from a study of cytomegalovirus exposure and HLA in healthy donors. Study background: From 190 million or so T cells, an earlier analysis saw roughly 110 million unique TCR beta sequences.

Trimming cost V 1 base and J 6 bases; bases outside gene matches: 9. This CDR3 has 17 amino acids. CDR1 SGHTA and CDR2 FQGNSA come from the germline V gene. This clone has a handful of counts. 13 Jbeta primers and 60 Vbeta primers were used for the PCR. The table came from immunoSEQ multiplex PCR; TCRdb's copy has only in-frame clones and leaves some out. This sample yields tens of thousands of clones, of which around 71% are seen a single time; roughly 2.2% belongs to the top ten. The V gene is TRBV7-2, the J gene TRBJ2-2; 9 bases align to TRBD2. Sequencing was carried out using PBMCs. The clonotype originates from a man aged 25 to 45 in good health and CMV-seronegative. Here the CDR3 DNA reads TGTGCCAGCAGCTTAGTGGGGGGCGGGAGGGCGTCCGGGGAGCTGTTTTTT. Its protein is CASSLVGGGRASGELFF. The whole variable domain, remainder taken from reference TRBV7-2 and TRBJ2-2, is GAGVSQSPSNKVTEKGKDVELRCDPISGHTALYWYRQSLGQGLEFLIYFQGNSAPDKSGLPSDRFSAERTGGSVSTLTIQRTQQEDSAVYLCASSLVGGGRASGELFFGEGSRLTVL.